This T cell receptor (beta chain) was retrieved from a study of blood T cell repertoires in COVID-19. Study as a whole: COVID-19 samples, acute and convalescent, were from the United States, Italy and Spain.

As handled by the study authors: Nucleated cell number was recorded as an estimate derived from reference gene primer amplification. Some clones are missing from TCRdb's copy, which holds only in-frame ones; the method was immunoSEQ multiplex PCR. From that table come the V and J calls and clone size; the DNA was used to work out D and trimming. The sample shows about 280,000 clones, roughly 85% of them seen only once. V was trimmed by 7 bases and J by 0 bases, leaving 11 bases between them. Germline lookup yields CDR1 MNHEY and CDR2 SVGAGI. This CDR3 has 14 amino acids. The source material was PBMCs or T cells enriched from blood (not recorded which). This sequence was found in a middle-aged man who had been exposed to COVID-19. V is TRBV6-5 and J is TRBJ2-3; D is unclear. The CDR3 nucleotides read TGTGCCAGCACGAAGCTTTCTAGCACAGATACGCAGTATTTT. It is translated as CASTKLSSTDTQYF.